The 13 T cell receptor beta chains below were found in one sample sequenced in a study of cytomegalovirus exposure and HLA in healthy donors. Researchers ran the PCR with 60 Vbeta and 13 Jbeta primers. The table came from immunoSEQ multiplex PCR; TCRdb's copy has only in-frame clones and leaves some out. The repertoire has roughly 150,000 clones, roughly four fifths of them found once; the top ten carry around 7%. Sample: PBMCs. The source of these receptors is a man aged 25 to 40 in good health and CMV-seronegative.

V and J are TRBV7-9 and TRBJ2-5, with 12 bases matching TRBD2. Germline CDR1 is SEHNR and CDR2 is FQNEAQ (reference sequence). The junction had 14 bases not matched to a gene; V was cut back by 3 bases and J by 6 bases. The CDR3 spans 18 residues. This chain's CDR3 is CASSLQRLAGESRKTQYF. In DNA, the CDR3 is TGTGCCAGCAGCTTGCAACGACTAGCGGGAGAGTCAAGGAAGACCCAGTACTTC. The full variable domain, rest sourced from reference TRBV7-9 and TRBJ2-5, is DTGVSQNPRHKITKRGQNVTFRCDPISEHNRLYWYRQTLGQGPEFLTYFQNEAQLEKSRLLSDRFSAERPKGSFSTLEIQRTEQGDSAMYLCASSLQRLAGESRKTQYFGPGTRLLVL.

The rearrangement links TRBV6-1 to TRBJ2-7; 8 bases line up with TRBD1. The CDR3 covers 12 residues. CDR1 and CDR2 from the germline V gene are MNHNS and SASEGT. V was clipped by 8 bases and J by 2 bases; unmatched bases: 2. The CDR3 DNA follows: TGTGCCAGCTGGACAGGGCCCTACGAGCAGTACTTC. Protein sequence: CASWTGPYEQYF.

V and J are TRBV9 and TRBJ1-1; D uncertain. Trimming stripped 3 bases from V and 4 bases from J, with 16 bases between. The germline V gene encodes CDR1 SGDLS and CDR2 YYNGEE. The length of the CDR3 is 15 residues. The CDR3 bases are TGTGCCAGCAGCGCGGCGACACCCGGTGGCACTGAAGCTTTCTTT. This sequence encodes CASSAATPGGTEAFF.

This rearrangement joins TRBV7-9 to TRBJ1-2, with TRBD1 as a possible D gene (5 bases). From germline, CDR1 is SEHNR and CDR2 FQNEAQ (reference sequence). The CDR3 consists of 15 residues. V was cut by 2 bases and J by 0 bases, with 10 bases left in between. The CDR3 DNA reads TGTGCCAGCAGCTTACTTCGACAGACTAACTATGGCTACACCTTC. It specifies CASSLLRQTNYGYTF.

The chain recombines TRBV5-4 with TRBJ2-1; 11 bases are a match to TRBD2. V lost 4 bases and J lost 4; bases outside the gene matches: 4. Germline lookup yields CDR1 SGHNT and CDR2 YYREEE (reference sequence). This CDR3 is built from 15 residues. CDR3 loop: CASSPLAGGYNEQFF. CDR3 DNA sequence: TGTGCCAGCAGCCCCCTAGCGGGAGGTTACAATGAGCAGTTCTTC.

The chain has TRBV27 and TRBJ2-3; TRBD2 aligns across 9 bases. The CDR3 is 15 amino acids. From germline, CDR1 is MNHEY and CDR2 SMNVEV (reference sequence). V shed 7 bases and J 2 bases; nucleotides not matched to a gene: 7. As DNA, the CDR3 is TGTGCCAGCAATAATGCGGGAGGGTTCACAGATACGCAGTATTTT. It encodes CASNNAGGFTDTQYF.

The chain combines TRBV18 with TRBJ2-5, with TRBD1 matching 7 bases. V lost 1 base, J lost 2 bases, and 1 base stayed unmatched. The CDR3 totals 14 residues. CDR1 KGHSH and CDR2 LQKENI come from the germline V gene. The CDR3 DNA follows: TGTGCCAGCTCACCACAGACAGGGCAAGAGACCCAGTACTTC. It encodes CASSPQTGQETQYF.

The rearrangement uses TRBV5-6 and TRBJ2-2, with D perhaps matching TRBD2 (6 bases). Germline CDR1 and CDR2: SGHDT and YYEEEE. Trimming took off 1 base at V and 4 bases at J, with 8 bases between the two ends. This CDR3 has 14 amino acids. Here the CDR3 DNA reads TGTGCCAGCAGCTTGTGGGGGGTCACCGGGGAGCTGTTTTTT. Amino acid sequence: CASSLWGVTGELFF.

The genes are TRBV11-1 and TRBJ1-2; no definite D call. Germline CDR1 and CDR2: SGHAT and FQDESV (reference sequence). Trimming took off 5 bases at V and 7 bases at J, with 8 bases between the two ends. This CDR3 has 11 residues. CDR3 sequence reads: CASSGLGGYTF. In nucleotides, the CDR3 is TGTGCCAGCAGCGGCCTAGGTGGCTACACCTTC.

The J gene is TRBJ1-6, the V gene TRBV28; maybe TRBD1 (5 bases). This CDR3 is built from 16 residues. Germline CDR1 reads MDHEN; CDR2 reads SYDVKM. The ends were cut back, 2 bases at V and 7 bases at J, with 15 bases in the middle. CDR3 DNA: TGTGCCAGCAGTTTACCACCGGGACTGACAAATTCACCCCTCCACTTT. It yields the protein CASSLPPGLTNSPLHF.

This chain joins TRBV5-6 and TRBJ2-7; possible D gene TRBD1, 5 bases. This CDR3 spans 15 amino acids. Germline CDR1 SGHDT, CDR2 YYEEEE. V was pared by 1 base and J by 0 bases, with 11 bases between. CDR3 nucleotides: TGTGCCAGCAGCTTGTTGTACAGGTCCTCCTACGAGCAGTACTTC. Protein: CASSLLYRSSYEQYF.

The chain carries TRBV7-9 and TRBJ2-1; no clear D gene. V lost 1 base to trimming and J lost 9 bases, with 10 bases between them. The germline V gene encodes CDR1 SEHNR and CDR2 FQNEAQ (reference sequence). CDR3 length: 13 residues. CDR3 nucleotides: TGTGCCAGCAGCTTAGACGAGCCGGGTGAGCAGTTCTTC. It translates to CASSLDEPGEQFF. The full variable domain, rest sourced from reference TRBV7-9 and TRBJ2-1, is DTGVSQNPRHKITKRGQNVTFRCDPISEHNRLYWYRQTLGQGPEFLTYFQNEAQLEKSRLLSDRFSAERPKGSFSTLEIQRTEQGDSAMYLCASSLDEPGEQFFGPGTRLTVL.

The count of this clone is one. V is TRBV27 and J is TRBJ1-2; D perhaps matches TRBD1 (5 bases). Germline V CDR1 and CDR2: MNHEY, SMNVEV (reference sequence). V gave up 8 bases and J gave up 5 bases, with 15 bases separating them. This CDR3 comprises 13 residues. The DNA for the CDR3 is TGTGCCAGCCAATCTCAGGGAGGGTATGGCTACACCTTC. Protein product: CASQSQGGYGYTF.